This T cell receptor (beta chain) was sequenced for a study of blood T cell repertoires in COVID-19. About the research overall: PBMCs, B-cell-depleted T cells, or T cells provided the cDNA or gDNA that made up the material.

Looked up from germline, CDR1 is SQVTM and CDR2 is ANQGSEA. V was shortened by 1 base and J by 3 bases, with 8 bases between the two germline ends. This CDR3 has 13 amino acids. Generated by immunoSEQ multiplex PCR, the TCRdb table keeps only in-frame clones and is missing some. The data contain approximately 75,000 clones, 75% to 90% of them seen just once; the ten biggest clones take up approximately 0.59%. The receptor was derived from a man in his sixties with acute or convalescent COVID-19. V is TRBV29-1 and J is TRBJ2-3; D not resolved. The sample was peripheral blood. The CDR3 is CSVEGAGTDTQYF. In nucleotides, the CDR3 is TGCAGCGTTGAAGGGGCTGGAACAGATACGCAGTATTTT.